Sequencing of this T cell receptor (beta chain) was carried out in a study of blood T cell repertoires in COVID-19. Background on the study: Collection of acute and convalescent COVID-19 samples took place in the United States, Italy and Spain. The analysed material was cDNA or gDNA that came from T cells, B-cell-depleted T cells, or PBMCs.

This CDR3 comprises 17 residues. Trimming took 1 base from V and 0 from J, leaving 10 bases between them. Germline CDR1 reads LNHNV; CDR2 reads YYDKDF (reference sequence). In the original workflow: Amplifying reference gene primers gave estimates of nucleated cell counts. Method: immunoSEQ multiplex PCR; TCRdb's copy keeps in-frame clones and lacks some. The DNA was the basis for D and trimming; V, J and clone size are from that table. The table lists approximately 150,000 clones, roughly 77% of them singletons. The sample taken for sequencing was peripheral blood. The receptor's source is a human donor in a cohort sampled during active COVID-19. This chain links TRBV15 with TRBJ2-6; D possibly corresponds to TRBD1 (5 bases). The CDR3 nucleotides are TGTGCCACCAGCAGAGCTGGGGCAGGCTCTGGGGCCAACGTCCTGACTTTC. The encoded protein is CATSRAGAGSGANVLTF. Full variable domain (rest looked up from reference TRBV15 and TRBJ2-6): DAMVIQNPRYQVTQFGKPVTLSCSQTLNHNVMYWYQQKSSQAPKLLFHYYDKDFNNEADTPDNFQSRRPNTSFCFLDIRSPGLGDTAMYLCATSRAGAGSGANVLTFGAGSRLTVL.